This note documents a single T cell receptor beta chain sequence. Antigen: not known. The record originates from a study of shared clonotypes between healthy human individuals. Study-level results: The expectation was that sequencing depth would affect clonotype sharing among donors.

Cells designated naive CD8 were CD45RO-negative and were positively selected for CCR7, with terminally differentiated effector memory CD45RA+ cells excluded. Method: immunoSEQ multiplex PCR; TCRdb's copy keeps in-frame clones and lacks some. This sample yields around 600,000 clones, of which 90% to 95% are seen a single time; about 0.11% belongs to the top ten. Germline assignment: CDR1 MNHEY and CDR2 SMNVEV (reference sequence). The length of the CDR3 is 15 residues. The V end lost 4 bases, the J end lost 1 base, and 11 bases lay between the germline ends. J is TRBJ2-1 and V is TRBV27, with D uncertain. The TCR originated in a woman between 25 and 40 years old in good health. The specimen was naive CD8+ T cells sorted from blood. This chain's CDR3 is CASSSIPDSYNEQFF. CDR3 bases: TGTGCCAGCAGTTCGATACCGGATTCCTACAATGAGCAGTTCTTC.